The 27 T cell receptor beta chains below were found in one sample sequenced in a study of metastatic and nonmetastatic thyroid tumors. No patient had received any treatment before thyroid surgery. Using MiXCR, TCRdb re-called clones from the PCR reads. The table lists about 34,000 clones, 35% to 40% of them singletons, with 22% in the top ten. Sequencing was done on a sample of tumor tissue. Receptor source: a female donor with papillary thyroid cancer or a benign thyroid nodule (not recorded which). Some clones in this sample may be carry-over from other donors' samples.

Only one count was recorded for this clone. The CDR3 DNA is TGTGCCAGCAGCCCCGACCCAGCGGGAGTGAGCACAGATACGCAGTATTTT. Its translation is CASSPDPAGVSTDTQYF. The chain joins TRBV14 to TRBJ2-3; 8 bases map to TRBD2. The CDR3 has 17 residues. The germline gives CDR1 SGHDN, CDR2 FVKESK. After removal of 4 bases from V and 0 bases from J, the junction contained 9 bases not matched to a gene.

The CDR3: CASSPPTDRAPLYF. CDR3 bases: TGTGCCAGCAGTCCCCCCACCGACAGGGCACCCCTTTATTTT. This chain joins TRBV12-3 or TRBV12-4 and TRBJ2-3; 7 bases align to TRBD1. Trimming at V came to 5 bases and at J to 15 bases, leaving 17 bases not matched to a gene. This CDR3 region has 14 residues.

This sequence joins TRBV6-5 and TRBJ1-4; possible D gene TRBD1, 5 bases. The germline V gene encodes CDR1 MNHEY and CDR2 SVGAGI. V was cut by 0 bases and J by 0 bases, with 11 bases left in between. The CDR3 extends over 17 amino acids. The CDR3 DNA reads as TGTGCCAGCAGTTACTCGGGGCGAGGACCAACTAATGAAAAACTGTTTTTT. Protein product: CASSYSGRGPTNEKLFF.

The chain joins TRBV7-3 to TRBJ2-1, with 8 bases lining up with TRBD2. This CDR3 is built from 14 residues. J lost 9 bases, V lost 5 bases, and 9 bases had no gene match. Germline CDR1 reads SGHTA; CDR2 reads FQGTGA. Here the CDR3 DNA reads TGTGCCAGCAGCCCCTCGGGACTAGGCAGTGAGCAGTTCTTC. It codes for CASSPSGLGSEQFF.

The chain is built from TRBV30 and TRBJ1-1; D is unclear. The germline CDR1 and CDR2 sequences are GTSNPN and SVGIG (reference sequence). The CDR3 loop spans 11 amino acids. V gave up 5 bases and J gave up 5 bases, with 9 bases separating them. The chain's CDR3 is CAWATGTEAFF. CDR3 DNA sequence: TGTGCCTGGGCCACTGGGACTGAAGCTTTCTTT.

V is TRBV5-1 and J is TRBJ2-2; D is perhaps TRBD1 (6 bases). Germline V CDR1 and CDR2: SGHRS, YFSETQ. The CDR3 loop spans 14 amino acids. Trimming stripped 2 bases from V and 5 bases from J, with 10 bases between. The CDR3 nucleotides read TGCGCCAGCAGCTTACGGACAGATACCGGGGAGCTGTTTTTT. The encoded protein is CASSLRTDTGELFF.

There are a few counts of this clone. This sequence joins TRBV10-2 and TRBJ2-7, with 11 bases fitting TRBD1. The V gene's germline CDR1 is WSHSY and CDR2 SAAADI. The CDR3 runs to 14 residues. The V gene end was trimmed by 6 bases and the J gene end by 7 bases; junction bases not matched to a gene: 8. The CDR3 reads CASSAVGTGGEQYF. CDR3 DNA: TGCGCCAGCAGCGCGGTGGGGACAGGGGGAGAGCAGTACTTC.

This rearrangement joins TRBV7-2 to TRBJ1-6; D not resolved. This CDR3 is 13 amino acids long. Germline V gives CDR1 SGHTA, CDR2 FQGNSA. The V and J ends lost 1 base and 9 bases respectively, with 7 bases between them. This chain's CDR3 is CASSLVIGSPLHF. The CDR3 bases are TGTGCCAGCAGCTTAGTAATTGGTTCACCCCTCCACTTT.

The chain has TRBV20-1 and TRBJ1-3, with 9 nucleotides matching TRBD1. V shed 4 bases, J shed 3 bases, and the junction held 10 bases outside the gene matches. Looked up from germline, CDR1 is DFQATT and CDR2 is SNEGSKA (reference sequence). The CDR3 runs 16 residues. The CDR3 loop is CSATDRGTSYGNTIYF. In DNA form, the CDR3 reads TGCAGTGCTACCGACAGGGGGACGTCGTATGGAAACACCATATATTTT.

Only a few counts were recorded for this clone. The CDR3 loop reads CASREGANQPQHF. Here the CDR3 DNA reads TGTGCCAGCAGGGAGGGGGCGAATCAGCCCCAGCATTTT. This rearrangement joins TRBV6-1 to TRBJ1-5, with TRBD1 matching 7 bases. The CDR3 contains 13 residues. J was trimmed by 4 bases and V by 6 bases; bases with no gene match: 3. Germline V gene sequence: CDR1 MNHNS, CDR2 SASEGT.

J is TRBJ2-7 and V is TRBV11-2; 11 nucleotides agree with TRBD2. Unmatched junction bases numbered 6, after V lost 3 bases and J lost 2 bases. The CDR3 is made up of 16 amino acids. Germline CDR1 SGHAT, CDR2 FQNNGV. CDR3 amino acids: CASSLRLAGSPYEQYF. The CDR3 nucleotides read TGTGCCAGCAGCTTGAGACTAGCGGGATCCCCCTACGAGCAGTACTTC.

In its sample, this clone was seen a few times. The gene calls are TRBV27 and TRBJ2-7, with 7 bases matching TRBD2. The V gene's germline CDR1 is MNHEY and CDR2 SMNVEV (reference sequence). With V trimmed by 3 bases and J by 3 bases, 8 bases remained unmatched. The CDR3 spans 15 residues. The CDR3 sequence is CASSLVASGDYEQYF. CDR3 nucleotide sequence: TGTGCCAGCAGTTTGGTGGCTAGCGGTGACTACGAGCAGTACTTC.

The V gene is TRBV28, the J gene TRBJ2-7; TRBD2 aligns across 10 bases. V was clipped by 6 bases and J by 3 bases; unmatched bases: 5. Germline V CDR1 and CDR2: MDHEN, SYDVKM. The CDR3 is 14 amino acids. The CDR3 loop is CASRVAGGGYEQYF. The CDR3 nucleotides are TGTGCCAGCAGGGTAGCGGGAGGAGGCTACGAGCAGTACTTC.

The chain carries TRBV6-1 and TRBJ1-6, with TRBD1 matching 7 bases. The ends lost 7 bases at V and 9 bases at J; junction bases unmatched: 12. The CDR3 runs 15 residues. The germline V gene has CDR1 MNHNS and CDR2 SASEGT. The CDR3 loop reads CASTSEYRGASPLHF. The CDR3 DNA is TGTGCCAGCACTTCGGAGTACAGGGGTGCTTCACCCCTCCACTTT.

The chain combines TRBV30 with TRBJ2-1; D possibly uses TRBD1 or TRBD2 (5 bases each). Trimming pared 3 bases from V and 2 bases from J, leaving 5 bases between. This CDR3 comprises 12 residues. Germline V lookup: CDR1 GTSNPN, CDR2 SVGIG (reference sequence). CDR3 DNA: TGTGCCTGGAGGGGGGCCTACAATGAGCAGTTCTTC. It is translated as CAWRGAYNEQFF.

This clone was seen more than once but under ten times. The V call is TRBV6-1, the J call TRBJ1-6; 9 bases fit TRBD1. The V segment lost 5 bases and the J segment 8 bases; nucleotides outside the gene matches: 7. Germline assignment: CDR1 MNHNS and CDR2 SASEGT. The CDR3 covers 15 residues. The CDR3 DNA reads TGTGCCAGCAGTAACAGGGGGCGGTTGGATTCACCCCTCCACTTT. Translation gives CASSNRGRLDSPLHF.

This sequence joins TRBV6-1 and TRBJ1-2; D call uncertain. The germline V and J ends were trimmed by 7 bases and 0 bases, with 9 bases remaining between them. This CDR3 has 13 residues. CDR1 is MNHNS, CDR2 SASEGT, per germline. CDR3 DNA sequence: TGTGCCAGCAACCCGGGAGCTAACTATGGCTACACCTTC. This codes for CASNPGANYGYTF.

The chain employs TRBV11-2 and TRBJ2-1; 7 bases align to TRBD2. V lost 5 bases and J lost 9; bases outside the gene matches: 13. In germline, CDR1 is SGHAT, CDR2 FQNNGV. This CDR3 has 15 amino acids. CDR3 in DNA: TGTGCCAGCAGCCGATTCCGGGCCCGCGGGAGTGAGCAGTTCTTC. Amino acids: CASSRFRARGSEQFF.

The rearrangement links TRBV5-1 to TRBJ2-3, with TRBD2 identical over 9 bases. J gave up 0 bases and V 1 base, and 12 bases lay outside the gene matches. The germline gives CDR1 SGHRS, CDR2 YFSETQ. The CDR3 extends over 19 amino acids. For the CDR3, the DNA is TGCGCCAGCAGCTTGATGCGGGAGGGCCGTTCAACTAGCACAGATACGCAGTATTTT. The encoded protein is CASSLMREGRSTSTDTQYF.

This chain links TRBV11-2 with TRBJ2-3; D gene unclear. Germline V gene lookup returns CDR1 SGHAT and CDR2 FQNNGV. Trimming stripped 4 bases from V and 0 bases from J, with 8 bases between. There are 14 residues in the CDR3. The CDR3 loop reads CASSSITSTDTQYF. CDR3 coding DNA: TGTGCCAGCAGCTCGATAACTAGCACAGATACGCAGTATTTT.

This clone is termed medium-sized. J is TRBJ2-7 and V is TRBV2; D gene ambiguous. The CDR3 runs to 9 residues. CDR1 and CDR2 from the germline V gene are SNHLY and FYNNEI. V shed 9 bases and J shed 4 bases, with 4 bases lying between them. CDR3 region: CASGYEQYF. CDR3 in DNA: TGTGCCAGTGGATACGAGCAGTACTTC.

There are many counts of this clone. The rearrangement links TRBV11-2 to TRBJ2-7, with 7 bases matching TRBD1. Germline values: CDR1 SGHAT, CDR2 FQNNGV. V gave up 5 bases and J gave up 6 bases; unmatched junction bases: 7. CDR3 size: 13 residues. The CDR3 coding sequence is TGTGCCAGCAGCCCTGGGACAGTAATCGAGCAGTACTTC. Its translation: CASSPGTVIEQYF.

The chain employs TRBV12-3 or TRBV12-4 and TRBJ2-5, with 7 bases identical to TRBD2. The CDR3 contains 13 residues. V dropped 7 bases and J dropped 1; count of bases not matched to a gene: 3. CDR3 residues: CASKWGGQETQYF. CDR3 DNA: TGTGCCAGCAAGTGGGGGGGCCAAGAGACCCAGTACTTC.

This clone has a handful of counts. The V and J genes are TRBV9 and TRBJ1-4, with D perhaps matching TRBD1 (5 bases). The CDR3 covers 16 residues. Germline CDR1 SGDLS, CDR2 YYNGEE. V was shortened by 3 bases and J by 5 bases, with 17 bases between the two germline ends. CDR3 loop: CASSAGGEASNEKLFF. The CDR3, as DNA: TGTGCCAGCAGCGCCGGGGGGGAGGCGTCGAATGAAAAACTGTTTTTT.

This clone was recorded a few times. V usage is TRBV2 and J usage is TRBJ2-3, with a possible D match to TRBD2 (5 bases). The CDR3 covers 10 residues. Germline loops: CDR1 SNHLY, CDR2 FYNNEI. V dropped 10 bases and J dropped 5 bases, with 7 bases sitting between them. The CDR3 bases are TGTGCCATCCGGGGAGATACGCAGTATTTT. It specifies CAIRGDTQYF.

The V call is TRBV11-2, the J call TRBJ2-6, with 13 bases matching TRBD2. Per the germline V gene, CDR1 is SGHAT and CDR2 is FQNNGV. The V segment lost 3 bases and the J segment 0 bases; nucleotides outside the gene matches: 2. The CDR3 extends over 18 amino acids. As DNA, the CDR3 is TGTGCCAGCAGCTTCGGACTAGCGGGGGACTCTGGGGCCAACGTCCTGACTTTC. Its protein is CASSFGLAGDSGANVLTF.

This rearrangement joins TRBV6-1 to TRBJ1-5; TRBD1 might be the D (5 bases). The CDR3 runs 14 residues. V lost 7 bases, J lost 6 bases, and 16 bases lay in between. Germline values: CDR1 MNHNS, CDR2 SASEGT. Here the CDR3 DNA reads TGTGCCAGCATTCCTGACAGTGGGAGTCAGCCCCAGCATTTT. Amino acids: CASIPDSGSQPQHF.